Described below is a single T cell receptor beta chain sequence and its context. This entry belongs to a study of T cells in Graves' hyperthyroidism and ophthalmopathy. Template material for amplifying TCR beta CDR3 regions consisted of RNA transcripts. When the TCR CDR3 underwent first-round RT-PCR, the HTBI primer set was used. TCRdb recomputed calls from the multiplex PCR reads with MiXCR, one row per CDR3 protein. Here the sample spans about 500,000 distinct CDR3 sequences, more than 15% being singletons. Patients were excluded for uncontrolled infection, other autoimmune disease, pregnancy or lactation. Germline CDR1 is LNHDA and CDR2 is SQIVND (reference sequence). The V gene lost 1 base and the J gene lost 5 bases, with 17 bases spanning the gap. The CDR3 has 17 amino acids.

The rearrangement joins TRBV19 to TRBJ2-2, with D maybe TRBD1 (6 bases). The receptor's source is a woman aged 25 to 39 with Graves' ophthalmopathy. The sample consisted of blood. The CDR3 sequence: CASSIVLARGRTGELFF. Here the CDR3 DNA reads TGTGCCAGTAGTATAGTCCTGGCCAGGGGTCGAACCGGGGAGCTGTTTTTT. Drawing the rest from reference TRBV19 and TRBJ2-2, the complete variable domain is DGGITQSPKYLFRKEGQNVTLSCEQNLNHDAMYWYRQDPGQGLRLIYYSQIVNDFQKGDIAEGYSVSREKKESFPLTVTSAQKNPTAFYLCASSIVLARGRTGELFFGEGSRLTVL.